The 12 T cell receptor beta chains below come from one sample, sequenced in a study of blood T cells in healthy people across ages. A second roughly 6 to 12 cycle PCR used barcoded and J-beta primers. A single record per CDR3 protein comes from TCRdb applying MiXCR to the 5' RACE reads. The sample includes about 1.5 million distinct CDR3 sequences, under 55% of them seen just once. The sample comprised blood. The receptors come from a woman aged 18-30 years in good health.

This clonotype was detected a few times. The chain recombines TRBV13 with TRBJ2-1; the D is unclear. The CDR3 is made up of 17 amino acids. Germline CDR1 and CDR2: PRHDT and FYEKMQ (reference sequence). Trimming cost V 7 bases and J 0 bases, with 19 bases left between them. Here the CDR3 reads CASTSMYKGSSYNEQFF. The CDR3, as DNA: TGTGCCAGCACCTCCATGTACAAGGGAAGCTCCTACAATGAGCAGTTCTTC.

V gene TRBV25-1 combines with J gene TRBJ2-5; possible D gene TRBD2, 6 bases. In germline, CDR1 is MGHDK, CDR2 SYGVNS. CDR3 length equals 14 residues. Trimming removed 3 bases at V and 5 bases at J, with 13 bases between. The CDR3 reads CASSDGTWLETQYF. CDR3 bases: TGTGCCAGCAGTGACGGGACTTGGTTGGAGACCCAGTACTTC.

This rearrangement joins TRBV12-3 or TRBV12-4 to TRBJ2-1; D gene unclear. The germline V and J ends were trimmed by 6 bases and 13 bases, with 16 bases remaining between them. This CDR3 comprises 12 residues. In DNA, the CDR3 is TGTGCCAGCAGCTTTTCCGGCCAGACCCAGTTCTTC. Protein sequence: CASSFSGQTQFF.

V and J are TRBV28 and TRBJ1-2, with TRBD1 matching over 7 bases. The CDR3 runs 14 residues. The J segment lost 1 base and the V segment lost 6 bases, leaving 5 bases of the junction unmatched. Germline V gene sequence: CDR1 MDHEN, CDR2 SYDVKM. The CDR3 sequence is CASSFRGNNYGYTF. CDR3 DNA sequence: TGTGCCAGCAGCTTCAGGGGGAATAACTATGGCTACACCTTC.

The genes are TRBV6-5 and TRBJ1-2; D is unresolved. Trimming pared 5 bases from V and 4 bases from J, leaving 14 bases between. CDR1 MNHEY and CDR2 SVGAGI come from the germline V gene. The CDR3 loop spans 14 amino acids. CDR3 DNA sequence: TGTGCCAGCAGTACTAGAGCCGCCCGCTATGGCTACACCTTC. Translating gives CASSTRAARYGYTF.

As concerns this clonotype: One end of the junction is discordant with germline, which a read error may explain. The rearrangement joins TRBV3-1 to TRBJ1-1, with D unresolved. This CDR3 has 13 residues. Germline V gene sequence: CDR1 LGHDT, CDR2 YNNKEL (reference sequence). CDR3 region: CARSQVEETEAFF. The CDR3 DNA reads as TGTGCCCGCAGCCAAGTAGAGGAGACTGAAGCTTTCTTT.

The V and J genes are TRBV6-6 and TRBJ2-1; 7 bases match TRBD1. Germline CDR1 is MNHNY and CDR2 is SVGAGI (reference sequence). This CDR3 spans 15 amino acids. The trim removed 6 bases at V and 3 bases at J, leaving 8 bases unmatched. The CDR3, as DNA: TGTGCCAGCAGCGGGCCGGGACAGATCTACAATGAGCAGTTCTTC. It translates to CASSGPGQIYNEQFF.

This clonotype has more than one count but fewer than ten. The chain uses TRBV4-3 and TRBJ2-1; 9 bases align to TRBD2. The CDR3 is 16 amino acids. CDR1 is LGHNA and CDR2 is YSLEER in the germline V gene. V dropped 2 bases and J dropped 5; count of bases not matched to a gene: 7. The CDR3 protein is CASSQMLAGDDNEQFF. The DNA for the CDR3 is TGCGCCAGCAGCCAAATGTTAGCGGGAGATGACAATGAGCAGTTCTTC.

The chain combines TRBV6-1 with TRBJ1-2, with D unclear. Germline assignment: CDR1 MNHNS and CDR2 SASEGT. This CDR3 spans 13 amino acids. Trimming removed 2 bases at V and 6 bases at J, with 10 bases between. CDR3 region: CASSERAVHGYTF. CDR3 sequence (DNA): TGTGCCAGCAGTGAAAGGGCCGTCCATGGCTACACCTTC.

The rearrangement joins TRBV7-2 to TRBJ1-2; TRBD1 is a possible D gene (5 bases). The germline V gene encodes CDR1 SGHTA and CDR2 FQGNSA. V shed 4 bases and J shed 8 bases, with 14 bases lying between them. There are 13 residues in the CDR3. The CDR3 bases are TGTGCCAGCAGCTCAGGGACTTTGCGGGGCTACACCTTC. Protein: CASSSGTLRGYTF.

This clonotype was observed a few times. The chain combines TRBV7-2 with TRBJ2-1; D is possibly TRBD2 (7 bases). This CDR3 has 15 amino acids. V gave up 5 bases and J gave up 4 bases, with 15 bases separating them. Germline CDR1 is SGHTA and CDR2 is FQGNSA. The CDR3 nucleotides read TGTGCCAGCAGCCTGTACGGGGGGCGATACAATGAGCAGTTCTTC. Residues: CASSLYGGRYNEQFF.

V is TRBV20-1 and J is TRBJ2-1; possible D gene TRBD1, 6 bases. V was shortened by 5 bases and J by 7 bases, with 12 bases between the two germline ends. The CDR3 consists of 12 residues. Germline CDR1 DFQATT, CDR2 SNEGSKA (reference sequence). The CDR3, as DNA: TGCAGTGCTCACCAACAGGGAAATGAGCAGTTCTTC. It encodes CSAHQQGNEQFF.